Sequencing of this T cell receptor beta chain was carried out in a study of cytomegalovirus exposure and HLA in healthy donors. This clone was observed a handful of times. Its specificity is unknown. Study-level points and caveats: Among TCR sequences, most were rare, though some public TCRs appeared in many donors. Because they were indistinguishable, some V segments, including TRBV6-2 and TRBV6-3, were excluded.

The PCR employed 60 Vbeta primers together with 13 Jbeta primers. Measured with immunoSEQ multiplex PCR; TCRdb has only the in-frame clones, and not every one. Of about 64,000 clones in the sample, under 80% were seen once. The V end was cut by 1 base, the J end by 1 base, with 11 bases between. This CDR3 spans 16 amino acids. Germline loops: CDR1 SGHTA, CDR2 FQGNSA. The sequence derives from a male donor in good health and CMV-seropositive. V is TRBV7-2 and J is TRBJ2-1; D is possibly TRBD2 (5 bases). Sample: PBMCs. The CDR3 DNA is TGTGCCAGCAGCTTAGTAGCGCTTTCTTCCTACAATGAGCAGTTCTTC. Translated, it gives CASSLVALSSYNEQFF.